These 31 T cell receptor beta chains share one sample of origin, sequenced in a study of shared clonotypes between healthy human individuals. Assay: immunoSEQ multiplex PCR; the TCRdb copy retains only in-frame clones and omits some. In the table there are hundreds of thousands of clones, 70% to 80% of which are singletons. Input material: PBMCs. These receptors all stem from a middle-aged woman in good health. Some clones in this sample may be carry-over from other donors' samples.

The V call is TRBV28, the J call TRBJ2-2; D is undetermined. This CDR3 is built from 15 residues. Germline assignment: CDR1 MDHEN and CDR2 SYDVKM. V was cut by 6 bases and J by 2 bases, with 13 bases left in between. The CDR3, as DNA: TGTGCCAGCAGACCTGGACGCCCTAACACCGGGGAGCTGTTTTTT. This translates into CASRPGRPNTGELFF. Combining the CDR3 with reference TRBV28 and TRBJ2-2 gives the whole variable domain DVKVTQSSRYLVKRTGEKVFLECVQDMDHENMFWYRQDPGLGLRLIYFSYDVKMKEKGDIPEGYSVSREKKERFSLILESASTNQTSMYLCASRPGRPNTGELFFGEGSRLTVL.

The chain carries TRBV18 and TRBJ1-1; no definite D call. There are 14 residues in the CDR3. From germline, CDR1 is KGHSH and CDR2 LQKENI. V was clipped by 0 bases and J by 4 bases, with 9 bases between them. CDR3 in amino acids: CASSPPSLGTEAFF. CDR3 nucleotides: TGTGCCAGCTCACCACCGTCTTTGGGCACTGAAGCTTTCTTT.

V is TRBV19 and J is TRBJ2-7; D is unresolved. V gave up 6 bases and J gave up 0 bases, with 12 bases separating them. Per germline, CDR1 LNHDA and CDR2 SQIVND (reference sequence). This CDR3 region has 14 residues. The CDR3 DNA sequence: TGTGCCAGTAGGATTAGTGTGAGCTCCTACGAGCAGTACTTC. As protein: CASRISVSSYEQYF.

This chain uses TRBV5-4 with TRBJ2-5; 8 positions agree with TRBD2. Germline V CDR1 and CDR2: SGHNT, YYREEE (reference sequence). This CDR3 is built from 15 residues. V was pared by 3 bases and J by 2 bases, with 6 bases of the junction left unmatched. The CDR3 reads CASSSPTSGQETQYF. The CDR3 DNA reads as TGTGCCAGCAGCTCGCCCACTAGCGGACAAGAGACCCAGTACTTC.

This sequence joins TRBV28 and TRBJ1-5; unclear D gene. This CDR3 is built from 19 residues. The V end was cut by 0 bases, the J end by 1 base, with 19 bases between. Germline lookup yields CDR1 MDHEN and CDR2 SYDVKM. CDR3 sequence (DNA): TGTGCCAGCAGTTTATGGCGTGCCCCAGGCGGGAGAAGCAATCAGCCCCAGCATTTT. Its translation is CASSLWRAPGGRSNQPQHF.

The chain is built from TRBV30 and TRBJ2-2; 10 bases map to TRBD2. Trimming cost V 2 bases and J 6 bases; bases outside gene matches: 21. CDR3 length equals 20 residues. CDR1 is GTSNPN and CDR2 is SVGIG in the germline V gene (reference sequence). The CDR3, as DNA: TGTGCCTGGAGTCGTATTTTTCCGGGACTAGCGAGAAGTCGGGCCGGGGAGCTGTTTTTT. It encodes CAWSRIFPGLARSRAGELFF.

The V call is TRBV19, the J call TRBJ2-7, with TRBD1 identical over 10 bases. V dropped 5 bases and J dropped 2; count of bases not matched to a gene: 6. CDR1 and CDR2 from the germline V gene are LNHDA and SQIVND (reference sequence). The CDR3 length is 15 residues. CDR3 residues: CASSPADRGTYEQYF. The CDR3 nucleotides are TGTGCCAGTAGTCCGGCGGACAGGGGGACCTACGAGCAGTACTTC.

The chain uses TRBV13 and TRBJ2-3; D gene uncertain. The CDR3 is 14 residues long. The germline V and J ends were trimmed by 2 bases and 6 bases, with 12 bases remaining between them. Per germline, CDR1 PRHDT and CDR2 FYEKMQ (reference sequence). For the CDR3, the DNA is TGTGCCAGCAGCTTACTATATGTTGGGGATACGCAGTATTTT. Translation: CASSLLYVGDTQYF.

This clone was observed a single time. The chain couples TRBV18 to TRBJ2-7, with D perhaps TRBD1 (6 bases). The CDR3 consists of 15 residues. Germline V gene sequence: CDR1 KGHSH, CDR2 LQKENI. V was cut by 2 bases and J by 2 bases, with 13 bases left in between. CDR3 loop: CASSPTRDIAYEQYF. CDR3 bases: TGTGCCAGCTCACCAACCCGGGACATAGCCTACGAGCAGTACTTC. Full variable domain (rest looked up from reference TRBV18 and TRBJ2-7): NAGVMQNPRHLVRRRGQEARLRCSPMKGHSHVYWYRQLPEEGLKFMVYLQKENIIDESGMPKERFSAEFPKEGPSILRIQQVVRGDSAAYFCASSPTRDIAYEQYFGPGTRLTVT.

This chain connects TRBV28 to TRBJ2-5, with TRBD1 matching over 7 bases. The CDR3 runs 13 residues. Unmatched junction bases numbered 6, after V lost 6 bases and J lost 5 bases. Germline V CDR1 and CDR2: MDHEN, SYDVKM. The CDR3 DNA reads as TGTGCCAGCAGCTCGGGACAGACGGAGACCCAGTACTTC. It encodes CASSSGQTETQYF. Based on the CDR3 plus reference TRBV28 and TRBJ2-5, the full variable domain is DVKVTQSSRYLVKRTGEKVFLECVQDMDHENMFWYRQDPGLGLRLIYFSYDVKMKEKGDIPEGYSVSREKKERFSLILESASTNQTSMYLCASSSGQTETQYFGPGTRLLVL.

The rearrangement links TRBV27 to TRBJ2-1, with 10 bases matching TRBD2. The germline V gene has CDR1 MNHEY and CDR2 SMNVEV (reference sequence). CDR3 length equals 14 residues. Trimming at V came to 8 bases and at J to 9 bases, leaving 10 bases not matched to a gene. This CDR3 reads CASQKREGSREQFF. The DNA of the CDR3 is TGTGCCAGCCAAAAGCGGGAGGGCTCCCGTGAGCAGTTCTTC.

J is TRBJ2-1 and V is TRBV28; TRBD2 agrees at 11 bases. Trimming cost V 5 bases and J 4 bases; bases outside gene matches: 1. Germline CDR1 MDHEN, CDR2 SYDVKM. This CDR3 is 14 amino acids long. The CDR3 protein is CASSASGRYNEQFF. The CDR3 DNA reads as TGTGCCAGCAGTGCTAGCGGGAGGTACAATGAGCAGTTCTTC.

As to this clone: The sample holds other DNA sequences that translate to the same CDR3. Here the CDR3 reads CASIRGLGETQYF. The CDR3 DNA sequence: TGTGCCAGCATCCGAGGACTAGGAGAGACCCAGTACTTC. The rearrangement links TRBV2 to TRBJ2-5; TRBD2 agrees at 7 bases. The CDR3 contains 13 residues. Germline V gene lookup returns CDR1 SNHLY and CDR2 FYNNEI. Losses at the gene ends were 7 bases for V and 4 bases for J; bases not matched to a gene: 6.

The chain recombines TRBV7-9 with TRBJ2-2; no reliable D call. The germline V gene encodes CDR1 SEHNR and CDR2 FQNEAQ (reference sequence). The CDR3 totals 14 residues. V was shortened by 5 bases and J by 5 bases, with 12 bases between the two germline ends. The CDR3 nucleotides read TGTGCCAGCAGCCGCCCTCAACCAACCGGGGAGCTGTTTTTT. This translates into CASSRPQPTGELFF.

The chain recombines TRBV25-1 with TRBJ1-4; D is perhaps TRBD1 (6 bases). This CDR3 comprises 15 residues. V was pared by 1 base and J by 8 bases, with 14 bases between. Germline CDR1 MGHDK, CDR2 SYGVNS. The CDR3 DNA reads as TGTGCCAGCAGTGAATGGTCGCAGGGGAGAGAAAAACTGTTTTTT. It codes for CASSEWSQGREKLFF.

This clone was counted between two and nine times. The genes are TRBV7-3 and TRBJ2-1; weak D call: TRBD1 (6 bases). Germline assignment: CDR1 SGHTA and CDR2 FQGTGA. Trimming removed 5 bases from V and 3 bases from J, with 11 bases in between. This CDR3 is built from 14 residues. The CDR3 reads CASSTQGNYNEQFF. CDR3 DNA: TGTGCCAGCAGCACGCAGGGGAACTACAATGAGCAGTTCTTC.

The chain uses TRBV28 and TRBJ2-5; D might be TRBD2 (5 bases). V gave up 5 bases and J gave up 1 base, with 14 bases separating them. The CDR3 length is 15 residues. CDR1 MDHEN and CDR2 SYDVKM come from the germline V gene. The CDR3 reads CASSRRRGVQETQYF. CDR3 DNA sequence: TGTGCCAGCAGTCGGAGGAGAGGCGTCCAAGAGACCCAGTACTTC.

The chain has TRBV28 and TRBJ1-2; D unresolved. The V gene lost 3 bases and the J gene lost 8 bases, with 16 bases spanning the gap. The CDR3 consists of 14 residues. The germline gives CDR1 MDHEN, CDR2 SYDVKM. CDR3 in amino acids: CASSFHLQSAGYTF. For the CDR3, the DNA is TGTGCCAGCAGTTTCCACCTCCAGTCGGCCGGCTACACCTTC.

Remarks on this clone: A far larger clone is one base from this, pointing to a likely read error. This chain links TRBV5-6 with TRBJ1-2, with a weak D call TRBD1 (6 bases). CDR3 length: 16 residues. CDR1 is SGHDT, CDR2 YYEEEE, per germline. The CDR3: CASSLGWASGGYGCTF. CDR3 in DNA: TGTGCCAGCAGCTTGGGATGGGCGTCGGGGGGCTATGGCTGCACCTTC.

In its sample, this clone was seen once. The chain employs TRBV11-2 and TRBJ2-7; D is uncertain. V lost 0 bases and J 9 bases, leaving 15 bases between the germline ends. Per the germline V gene, CDR1 is SGHAT and CDR2 is FQNNGV. The CDR3 covers 14 residues. The CDR3 DNA sequence: TGTGCCAGCAGCTTAGATCTGTTTGACCCCAGGCAGTACTTC. Its protein product is CASSLDLFDPRQYF.

The V call is TRBV2, the J call TRBJ1-2; no clear D gene. The CDR3 spans 16 residues. Trimming pared 3 bases from V and 0 bases from J, leaving 14 bases between. The germline V gene has CDR1 SNHLY and CDR2 FYNNEI. CDR3 coding DNA: TGTGCCAGCAGTGACGGAGGGTGGGGAGCTAACTATGGCTACACCTTC. Its translation is CASSDGGWGANYGYTF.

Concerning this clone: A far larger clone is off by one base, so a read error is likely. Other DNA variants within this sample encode the same CDR3. The CDR3 DNA is TGCGCCAGCAGCCCCCGGGTAGCGGGAGGCGAGCAGTACTTC. Translated: CASSPRVAGGEQYF. V and J are TRBV4-1 and TRBJ2-7; 10 nucleotides match TRBD2. The CDR3 sequence is 14 residues long. V lost 4 bases to trimming and J lost 6 bases; unmatched junction nucleotides: 6. CDR1 MGHRA and CDR2 YSYEKL come from the germline V gene.

The chain uses TRBV5-6 and TRBJ2-3, with TRBD2 matching over 11 bases. CDR3 length: 15 amino acids. Germline loops: CDR1 SGHDT, CDR2 YYEEEE. V lost 4 bases to trimming and J lost 4 bases; unmatched junction nucleotides: 5. CDR3 loop: CASSPTSGTADTQYF. CDR3 DNA sequence: TGTGCCAGCAGCCCGACTAGCGGGACGGCAGATACGCAGTATTTT.

The J gene is TRBJ2-3, the V gene TRBV4-1; 8 nucleotides align to TRBD2. CDR1 is MGHRA and CDR2 is YSYEKL in the germline V gene. V lost 4 bases and J lost 8; bases outside the gene matches: 5. This CDR3 is built from 13 residues. The CDR3 nucleotides are TGCGCCAGCAGCCTTCAGCGGGAGCGTACGCAGTATTTT. This translates into CASSLQRERTQYF.

The chain has TRBV2 and TRBJ2-5; perhaps TRBD2 as D (6 bases). CDR1 is SNHLY and CDR2 is FYNNEI in the germline V gene. This CDR3 has 15 amino acids. The V gene lost 6 bases and the J gene lost 2 bases, with 16 bases spanning the gap. The CDR3 DNA reads as TGTGCCAGCAGCCTCGGGGGTTGGGGGCAAGAGACCCAGTACTTC. Its protein product is CASSLGGWGQETQYF.

For this clone: One end of the junction varies from germline; a read error may be responsible. The rearrangement joins TRBV5-1 to TRBJ2-1; D possibly uses TRBD1 or TRBD2 (6 bases each). In germline, CDR1 is SGHRS, CDR2 YFSETQ. CDR3 length: 15 amino acids. The CDR3 protein is CASSVVGGPYNEQFF. DNA for the CDR3: TGCGCCAGCAGCGTAGTAGGGGGGCCCTATAATGAGCAGTTCTTC. Variable domain in full (rest from reference TRBV5-1 and TRBJ2-1): KAGVTQTPRYLIKTRGQQVTLSCSPISGHRSVSWYQQTPGQGLQFLFEYFSETQRNKGNFPGRFSGRQFSNSRSEMNVSTLELGDSALYLCASSVVGGPYNEQFFGPGTRLTVL.

This clone showed up just a few times. Additional DNA sequences in this sample encode the identical CDR3. This chain connects TRBV28 to TRBJ1-3, with no clear D. Germline V gene lookup returns CDR1 MDHEN and CDR2 SYDVKM. The V gene lost 7 bases and the J gene lost 1 base, with 8 bases spanning the gap. The CDR3 covers 13 residues. The CDR3, as DNA: TGTGCCAGCATCGGCACATCTGGAAACACCATATATTTT. It yields the protein CASIGTSGNTIYF. The full variable domain, with the rest looked up from reference TRBV28 and TRBJ1-3, is DVKVTQSSRYLVKRTGEKVFLECVQDMDHENMFWYRQDPGLGLRLIYFSYDVKMKEKGDIPEGYSVSREKKERFSLILESASTNQTSMYLCASIGTSGNTIYFGEGSWLTVV.

The chain recombines TRBV7-9 with TRBJ2-3, with D tentatively TRBD1 (6 bases). The germline V gene encodes CDR1 SEHNR and CDR2 FQNEAQ (reference sequence). Deletions cut 4 bases from V and 1 base from J, with 15 bases between. CDR3 length: 16 amino acids. DNA for the CDR3: TGTGCCAGCAGCTCAGAGGCCAGGACAGGCACAGATACGCAGTATTTT. Amino acid sequence: CASSSEARTGTDTQYF.

The chain is built from TRBV9 and TRBJ2-3, with 7 bases identical to TRBD1. This CDR3 has 14 residues. The germline V gene encodes CDR1 SGDLS and CDR2 YYNGEE. The V segment lost 4 bases and the J segment 4 bases; nucleotides outside the gene matches: 6. CDR3 residues: CASSRDRSADTQYF. The CDR3 DNA reads as TGTGCCAGCAGCCGGGACAGAAGCGCAGATACGCAGTATTTT.

About this clone itself: Other nucleotide sequences in the sample specify the same CDR3. This chain joins TRBV9 and TRBJ2-5; 11 nucleotides agree with TRBD2. Germline CDR1 reads SGDLS; CDR2 reads YYNGEE. Trimming at V came to 0 bases and at J to 1 base, leaving 5 bases not matched to a gene. The CDR3 totals 17 residues. The CDR3 DNA reads TGTGCCAGCAGCGTAGGGGGTAGCGGGAGGGGCCAAGAGACCCAGTACTTC. Its protein product is CASSVGGSGRGQETQYF.

The chain uses TRBV7-3 and TRBJ2-7; maybe TRBD1 (6 bases). This CDR3 has 14 residues. Germline V lookup: CDR1 SGHTA, CDR2 FQGTGA. Trimming removed 2 bases from V and 2 bases from J, with 10 bases in between. Written as DNA, the CDR3 is TGTGCCAGCAGCTTACAGGGGCCGCCCTACGAGCAGTACTTC. Translating it yields CASSLQGPPYEQYF.